These T cell receptor beta chains were read from a single sample in a study of blood T cell repertoires in COVID-19. The repertoire was sequenced with immunoSEQ multiplex PCR; TCRdb's copy has only in-frame clones and lacks some. The sample has 160,000 or so clones; 82% are singletons. Sequences were obtained from peripheral blood. The receptors stem from a woman in her 70s with acute or convalescent COVID-19. Each CDR3 is given with its conserved first and last residue. The order of the fields is J gene, V gene, CDR3 protein.

j_gene: TRBJ1-1; v_gene: TRBV5-1; CDR3aa: CASSLGDRLGANTEAFF
j_gene: TRBJ2-1; v_gene: TRBV20-1; CDR3aa: CSASGGGTSGLSYNEQFF
j_gene: TRBJ1-2; v_gene: TRBV14; CDR3aa: CASSRDRQYGYTF
j_gene: TRBJ1-3; v_gene: TRBV7-2; CDR3aa: CASSLVRGAGNTIYF
j_gene: TRBJ2-7; v_gene: TRBV12-2; CDR3aa: CASRHGGTSVHEQYF
j_gene: TRBJ1-2; v_gene: TRBV4-2; CDR3aa: CASSQAGDRGLGYTF
j_gene: TRBJ2-7; v_gene: TRBV20-1; CDR3aa: CSATISYEQYF
j_gene: TRBJ1-1; v_gene: TRBV5-1; CDR3aa: CASSLGQGFSVFF
j_gene: TRBJ2-5; v_gene: TRBV21-1; CDR3aa: CASPKPGTSGSQETQYF
j_gene: TRBJ2-5; v_gene: TRBV19; CDR3aa: CASSLIAGVETQYF
j_gene: TRBJ1-2; v_gene: TRBV15; CDR3aa: CATSSARWTGYGYTF
j_gene: TRBJ2-7; v_gene: TRBV27; CDR3aa: CASSRLAEAGEQYF
j_gene: TRBJ2-3; v_gene: TRBV19; CDR3aa: CASSIFSGTSSTQYF
j_gene: TRBJ2-3; v_gene: TRBV6-2/TRBV6-3; CDR3aa: CASSRGVLAGDTDTQYF